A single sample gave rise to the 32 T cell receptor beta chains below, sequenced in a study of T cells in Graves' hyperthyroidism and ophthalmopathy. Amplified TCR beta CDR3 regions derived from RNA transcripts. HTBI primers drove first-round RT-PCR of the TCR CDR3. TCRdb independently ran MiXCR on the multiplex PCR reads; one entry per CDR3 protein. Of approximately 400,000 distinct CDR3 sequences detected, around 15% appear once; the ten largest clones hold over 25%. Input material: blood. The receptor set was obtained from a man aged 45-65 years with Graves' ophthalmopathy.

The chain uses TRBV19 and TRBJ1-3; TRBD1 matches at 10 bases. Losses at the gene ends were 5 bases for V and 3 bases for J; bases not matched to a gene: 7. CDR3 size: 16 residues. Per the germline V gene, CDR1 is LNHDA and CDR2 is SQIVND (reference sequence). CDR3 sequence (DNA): TGTGCCAGTAGTTTGGGGGACAGGGGACGTGGAAACACCATATATTTT. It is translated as CASSLGDRGRGNTIYF.

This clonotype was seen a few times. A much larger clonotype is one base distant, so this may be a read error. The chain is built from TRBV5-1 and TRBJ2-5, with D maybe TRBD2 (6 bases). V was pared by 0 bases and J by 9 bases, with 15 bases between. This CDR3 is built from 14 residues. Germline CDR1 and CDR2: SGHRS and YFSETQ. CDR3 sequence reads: CASSLAELWEAQYF. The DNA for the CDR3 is TGCGCCAGCAGCTTGGCTGAGCTTTGGGAGGCCCAGTACTTC.

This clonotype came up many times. CDR3 sequence: CASTSRPTQGTGTDTQYF. CDR3 bases: TGTGCCAGCACAAGCCGCCCAACCCAGGGGACAGGCACAGATACGCAGTATTTT. V and J are TRBV18 and TRBJ2-3; TRBD1 matches at 7 bases. CDR3 length: 18 amino acids. CDR1 is KGHSH, CDR2 LQKENI, per germline. V dropped 8 bases and J dropped 1; count of bases not matched to a gene: 18.

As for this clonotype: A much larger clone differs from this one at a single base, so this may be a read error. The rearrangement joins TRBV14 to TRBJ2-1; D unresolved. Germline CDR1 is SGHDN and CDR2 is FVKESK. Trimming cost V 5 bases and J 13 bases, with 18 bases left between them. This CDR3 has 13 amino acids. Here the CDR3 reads CASSAQMMETQFF. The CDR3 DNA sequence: TGTGCCAGCAGCGCACAAATGATGGAGACCCAGTTCTTC.

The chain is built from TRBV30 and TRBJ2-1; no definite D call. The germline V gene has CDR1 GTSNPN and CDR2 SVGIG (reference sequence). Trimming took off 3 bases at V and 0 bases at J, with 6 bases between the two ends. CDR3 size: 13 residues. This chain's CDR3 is CAWSRNSYNEQFF. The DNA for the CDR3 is TGTGCCTGGAGCCGGAACTCCTACAATGAGCAGTTCTTC. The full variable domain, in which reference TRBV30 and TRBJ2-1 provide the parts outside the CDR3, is SQTIHQWPATLVQPVGSPLSLECTVEGTSNPNLYWYRQAAGRGLQLLFYSVGIGQISSEVPQNLSASRPQDRQFILSSKKLLLSDSGFYLCAWSRNSYNEQFFGPGTRLTVL.

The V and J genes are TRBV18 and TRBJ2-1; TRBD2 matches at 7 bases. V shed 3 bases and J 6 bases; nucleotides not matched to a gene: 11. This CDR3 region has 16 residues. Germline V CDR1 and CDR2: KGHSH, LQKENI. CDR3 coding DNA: TGTGCCAGCTCACCGCTCGCGGGGGTGGCTTCCAATGAGCAGTTCTTC. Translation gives CASSPLAGVASNEQFF.

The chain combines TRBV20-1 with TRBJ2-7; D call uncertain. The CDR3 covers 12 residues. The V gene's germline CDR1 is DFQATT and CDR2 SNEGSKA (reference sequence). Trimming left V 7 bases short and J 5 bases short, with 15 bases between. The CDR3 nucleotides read TGCAGTGGGTTGAGGACCCCTGACGAGCAGTACTTC. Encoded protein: CSGLRTPDEQYF.

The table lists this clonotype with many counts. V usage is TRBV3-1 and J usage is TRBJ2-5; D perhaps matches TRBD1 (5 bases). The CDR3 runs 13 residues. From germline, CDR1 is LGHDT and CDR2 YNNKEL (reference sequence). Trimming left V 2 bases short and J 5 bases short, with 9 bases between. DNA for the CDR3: TGTGCCAGCAGCCAACCAGGGTGGGAGACCCAGTACTTC. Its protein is CASSQPGWETQYF.

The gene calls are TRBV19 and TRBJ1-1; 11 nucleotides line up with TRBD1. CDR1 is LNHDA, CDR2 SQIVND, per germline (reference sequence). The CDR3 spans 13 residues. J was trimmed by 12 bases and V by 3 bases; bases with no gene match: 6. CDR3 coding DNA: TGTGCCAGTAGTATCGGACAGGGGGCTTCAACTTTCTTT. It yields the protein CASSIGQGASTFF.

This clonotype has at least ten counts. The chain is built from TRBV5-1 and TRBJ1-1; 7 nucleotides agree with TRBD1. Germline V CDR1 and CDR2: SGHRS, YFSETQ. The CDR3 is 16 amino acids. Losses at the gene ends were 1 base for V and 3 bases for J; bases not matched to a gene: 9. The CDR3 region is CASSLRMTGSDTEAFF. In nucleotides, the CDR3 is TGCGCCAGCAGCTTGAGGATGACAGGGAGCGACACTGAAGCTTTCTTT. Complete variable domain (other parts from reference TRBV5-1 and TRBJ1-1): KAGVTQTPRYLIKTRGQQVTLSCSPISGHRSVSWYQQTPGQGLQFLFEYFSETQRNKGNFPGRFSGRQFSNSRSEMNVSTLELGDSALYLCASSLRMTGSDTEAFFGQGTRLTVV.

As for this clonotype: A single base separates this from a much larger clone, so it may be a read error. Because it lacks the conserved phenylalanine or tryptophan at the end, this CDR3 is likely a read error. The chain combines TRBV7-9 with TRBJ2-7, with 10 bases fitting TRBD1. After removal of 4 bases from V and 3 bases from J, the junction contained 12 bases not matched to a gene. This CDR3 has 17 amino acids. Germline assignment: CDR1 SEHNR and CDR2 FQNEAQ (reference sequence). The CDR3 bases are TGTGCCAGCAGCTCTAAACTCCGGGACAGGGGACACTACGAGCAGTACCTC. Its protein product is CASSSKLRDRGHYEQYL.

CDR3 sequence: CSVEETGGNQPQHF. In DNA form, the CDR3 reads TGCAGCGTTGAGGAGACAGGGGGCAATCAGCCCCAGCATTTT. This rearrangement joins TRBV29-1 to TRBJ1-5, with TRBD1 matching 8 bases. The V segment lost 3 bases and the J segment 2 bases; nucleotides outside the gene matches: 3. This CDR3 region has 14 residues. The V gene's germline CDR1 is SQVTM and CDR2 ANQGSEA. The variable domain in full, completed from reference TRBV29-1 and TRBJ1-5, reads SAVISQKPSRDICQRGTSLTIQCQVDSQVTMMFWYRQQPGQSLTLIATANQGSEATYESGFVIDKFPISRPNLTFSTLTVSNMSPEDSSIYLCSVEETGGNQPQHFGDGTRLSIL.

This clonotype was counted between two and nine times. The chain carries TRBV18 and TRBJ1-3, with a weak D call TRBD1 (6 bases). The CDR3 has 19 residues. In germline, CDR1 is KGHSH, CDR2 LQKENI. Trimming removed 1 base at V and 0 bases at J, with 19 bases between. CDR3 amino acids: CASSPLILQGPSSGNTIYF. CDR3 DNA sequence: TGTGCCAGCTCACCACTGATTTTACAGGGACCCAGCTCTGGAAACACCATATATTTT.

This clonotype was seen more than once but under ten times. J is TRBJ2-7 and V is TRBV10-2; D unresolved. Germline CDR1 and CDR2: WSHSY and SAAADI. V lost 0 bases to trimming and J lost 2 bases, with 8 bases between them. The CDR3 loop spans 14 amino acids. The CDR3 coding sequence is TGCGCCAGCAGTGAGTCAGGGCCAGCCTACGAGCAGTACTTC. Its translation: CASSESGPAYEQYF.

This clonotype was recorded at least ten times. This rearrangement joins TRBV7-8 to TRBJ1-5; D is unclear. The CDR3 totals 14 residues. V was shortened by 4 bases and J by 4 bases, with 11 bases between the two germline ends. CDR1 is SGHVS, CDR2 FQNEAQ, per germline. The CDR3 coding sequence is TGTGCCAGCAGCTCCGATGGGCCAAATCAGCCCCAGCATTTT. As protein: CASSSDGPNQPQHF. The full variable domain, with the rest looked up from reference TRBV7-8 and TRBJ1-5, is GAGVSQSPRYKVAKRGQDVALRCDPISGHVSLFWYQQALGQGPEFLTYFQNEAQLDKSGLPSDRFFAERPEGSVSTLKIQRTQQEDSAVYLCASSSDGPNQPQHFGDGTRLSIL.

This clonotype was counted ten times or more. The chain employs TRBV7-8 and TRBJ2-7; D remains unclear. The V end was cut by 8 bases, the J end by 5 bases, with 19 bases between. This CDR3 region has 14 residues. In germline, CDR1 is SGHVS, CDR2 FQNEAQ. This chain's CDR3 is CASGGDSRFNEQYF. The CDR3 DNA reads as TGTGCCAGCGGTGGAGATAGCAGATTCAACGAGCAGTACTTC.

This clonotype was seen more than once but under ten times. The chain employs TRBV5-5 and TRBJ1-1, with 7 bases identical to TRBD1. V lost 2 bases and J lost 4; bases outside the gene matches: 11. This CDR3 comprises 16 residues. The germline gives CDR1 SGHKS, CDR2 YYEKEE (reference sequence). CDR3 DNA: TGTGCCAGCAGCTTCCTCTCAGGGGGTCTGGGCACTGAAGCTTTCTTT. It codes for CASSFLSGGLGTEAFF.

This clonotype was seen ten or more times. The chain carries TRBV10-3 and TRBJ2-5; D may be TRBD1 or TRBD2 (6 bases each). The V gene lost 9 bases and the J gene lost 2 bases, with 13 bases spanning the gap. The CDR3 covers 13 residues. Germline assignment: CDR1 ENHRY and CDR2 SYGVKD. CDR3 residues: CAMQRGEQETQYF. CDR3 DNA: TGTGCCATGCAGAGGGGGGAACAAGAGACCCAGTACTTC.

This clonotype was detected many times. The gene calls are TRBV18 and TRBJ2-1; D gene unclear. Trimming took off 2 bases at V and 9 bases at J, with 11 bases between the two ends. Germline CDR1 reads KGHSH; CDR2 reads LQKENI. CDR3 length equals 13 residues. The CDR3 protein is CASSPMSVPEQFF. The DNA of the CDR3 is TGTGCCAGCTCACCAATGTCGGTACCTGAGCAGTTCTTC. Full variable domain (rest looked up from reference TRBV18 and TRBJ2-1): NAGVMQNPRHLVRRRGQEARLRCSPMKGHSHVYWYRQLPEEGLKFMVYLQKENIIDESGMPKERFSAEFPKEGPSILRIQQVVRGDSAAYFCASSPMSVPEQFFGPGTRLTVL.

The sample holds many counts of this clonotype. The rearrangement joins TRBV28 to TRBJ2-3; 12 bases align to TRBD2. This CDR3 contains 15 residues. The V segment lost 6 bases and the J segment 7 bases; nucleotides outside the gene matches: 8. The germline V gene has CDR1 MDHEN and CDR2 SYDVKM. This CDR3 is CASSRTSGTAYTQYF. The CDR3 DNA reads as TGTGCCAGCAGCAGGACTAGCGGGACAGCCTATACGCAGTATTTT. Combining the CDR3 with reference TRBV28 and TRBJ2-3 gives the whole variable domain DVKVTQSSRYLVKRTGEKVFLECVQDMDHENMFWYRQDPGLGLRLIYFSYDVKMKEKGDIPEGYSVSREKKERFSLILESASTNQTSMYLCASSRTSGTAYTQYFGPGTRLTVL.

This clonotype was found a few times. The CDR3 here is CASSFTSAEKLFF. CDR3 sequence (DNA): TGTGCCAGCAGTTTTACCAGTGCAGAAAAACTGTTTTTT. The chain is built from TRBV28 and TRBJ1-4; no clear D gene. CDR1 is MDHEN and CDR2 is SYDVKM in the germline V gene. V lost 3 bases to trimming and J lost 8 bases, with 10 bases between them. This CDR3 region has 13 residues. The full variable domain, its missing parts supplied by reference TRBV28 and TRBJ1-4, is DVKVTQSSRYLVKRTGEKVFLECVQDMDHENMFWYRQDPGLGLRLIYFSYDVKMKEKGDIPEGYSVSREKKERFSLILESASTNQTSMYLCASSFTSAEKLFFGSGTQLSVL.

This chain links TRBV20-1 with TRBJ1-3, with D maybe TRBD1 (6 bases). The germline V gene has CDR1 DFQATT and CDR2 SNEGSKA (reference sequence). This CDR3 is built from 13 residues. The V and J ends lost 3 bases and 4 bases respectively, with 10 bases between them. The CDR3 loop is CSASRTAGNTIYF. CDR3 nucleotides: TGCAGTGCTAGTAGGACAGCCGGAAACACCATATATTTT.

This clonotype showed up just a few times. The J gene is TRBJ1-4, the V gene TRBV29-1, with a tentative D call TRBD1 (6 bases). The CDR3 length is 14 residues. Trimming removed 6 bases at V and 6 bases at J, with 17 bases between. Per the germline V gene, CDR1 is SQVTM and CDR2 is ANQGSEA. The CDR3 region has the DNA TGCAGCGTCGAGGGGGGGCGAGGGGATGAAAAACTGTTTTTT. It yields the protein CSVEGGRGDEKLFF.

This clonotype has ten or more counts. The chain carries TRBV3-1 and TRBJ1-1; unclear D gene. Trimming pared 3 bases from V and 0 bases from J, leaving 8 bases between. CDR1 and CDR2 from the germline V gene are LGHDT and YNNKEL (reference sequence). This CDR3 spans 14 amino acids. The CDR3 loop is CASSQLIMNTEAFF. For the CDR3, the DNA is TGTGCCAGCAGCCAGTTGATCATGAACACTGAAGCTTTCTTT.

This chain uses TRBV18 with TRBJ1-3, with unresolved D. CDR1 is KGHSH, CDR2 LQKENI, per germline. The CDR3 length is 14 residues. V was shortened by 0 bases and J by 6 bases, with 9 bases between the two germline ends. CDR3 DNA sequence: TGTGCCAGCTCACCACCGGTGGGGTTAAACACCATATATTTT. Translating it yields CASSPPVGLNTIYF.

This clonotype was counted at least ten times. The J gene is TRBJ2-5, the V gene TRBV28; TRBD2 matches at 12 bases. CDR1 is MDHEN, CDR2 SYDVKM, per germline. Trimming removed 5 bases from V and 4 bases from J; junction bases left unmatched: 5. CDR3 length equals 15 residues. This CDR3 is CASSPTSGRVETQYF. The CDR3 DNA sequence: TGTGCCAGCAGTCCGACTAGCGGGAGAGTAGAGACCCAGTACTTC.

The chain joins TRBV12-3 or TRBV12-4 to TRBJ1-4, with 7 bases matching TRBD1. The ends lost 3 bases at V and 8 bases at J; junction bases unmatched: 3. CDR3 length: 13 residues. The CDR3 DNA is TGTGCCAGCAGTTTCGCCAGGGGGGAAAAACTGTTTTTT. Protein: CASSFARGEKLFF.

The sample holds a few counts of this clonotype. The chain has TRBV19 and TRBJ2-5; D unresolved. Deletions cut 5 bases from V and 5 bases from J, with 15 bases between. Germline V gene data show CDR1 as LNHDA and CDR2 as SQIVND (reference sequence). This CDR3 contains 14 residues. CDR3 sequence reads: CASSGTGRPETQYF. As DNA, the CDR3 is TGTGCCAGTAGTGGCACTGGAAGGCCTGAGACCCAGTACTTC.

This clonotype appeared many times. DNA of the CDR3: TGTGCCAGCAGCTTTTGGGGCAGGGGGCCGGCGGGCTCTCCCTACGAGCAGTACTTC. It codes for CASSFWGRGPAGSPYEQYF. V usage is TRBV7-9 and J usage is TRBJ2-7; TRBD1 aligns across 8 bases. The CDR3 covers 19 residues. The V segment lost 3 bases and the J segment 2 bases; nucleotides outside the gene matches: 18. Looked up from germline, CDR1 is SEHNR and CDR2 is FQNEAQ (reference sequence). Together with reference TRBV7-9 and TRBJ2-7, the CDR3 gives the full variable domain: DTGVSQNPRHKITKRGQNVTFRCDPISEHNRLYWYRQTLGQGPEFLTYFQNEAQLEKSRLLSDRFSAERPKGSFSTLEIQRTEQGDSAMYLCASSFWGRGPAGSPYEQYFGPGTRLTVT.

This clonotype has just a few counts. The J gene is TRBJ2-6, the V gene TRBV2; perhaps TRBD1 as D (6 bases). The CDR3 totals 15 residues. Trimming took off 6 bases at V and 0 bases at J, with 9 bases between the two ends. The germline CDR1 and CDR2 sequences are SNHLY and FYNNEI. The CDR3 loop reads CASRKGVSGANVLTF. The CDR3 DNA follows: TGTGCCAGCAGGAAGGGGGTCTCTGGGGCCAACGTCCTGACTTTC.

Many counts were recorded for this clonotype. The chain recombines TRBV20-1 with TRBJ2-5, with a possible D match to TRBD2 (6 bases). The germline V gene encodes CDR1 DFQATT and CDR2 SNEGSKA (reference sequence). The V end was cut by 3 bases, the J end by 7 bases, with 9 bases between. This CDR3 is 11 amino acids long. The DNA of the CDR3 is TGCAGTGCTAGGCCGCGGGGGACCCAGTACTTC. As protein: CSARPRGTQYF.

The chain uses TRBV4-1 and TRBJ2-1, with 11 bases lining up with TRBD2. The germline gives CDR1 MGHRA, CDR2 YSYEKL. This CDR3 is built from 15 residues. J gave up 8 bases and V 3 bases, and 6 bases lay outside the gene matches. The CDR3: CASSQLTSGSYEQFF. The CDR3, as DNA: TGCGCCAGCAGCCAGCTTACTAGCGGGAGTTATGAGCAGTTCTTC.